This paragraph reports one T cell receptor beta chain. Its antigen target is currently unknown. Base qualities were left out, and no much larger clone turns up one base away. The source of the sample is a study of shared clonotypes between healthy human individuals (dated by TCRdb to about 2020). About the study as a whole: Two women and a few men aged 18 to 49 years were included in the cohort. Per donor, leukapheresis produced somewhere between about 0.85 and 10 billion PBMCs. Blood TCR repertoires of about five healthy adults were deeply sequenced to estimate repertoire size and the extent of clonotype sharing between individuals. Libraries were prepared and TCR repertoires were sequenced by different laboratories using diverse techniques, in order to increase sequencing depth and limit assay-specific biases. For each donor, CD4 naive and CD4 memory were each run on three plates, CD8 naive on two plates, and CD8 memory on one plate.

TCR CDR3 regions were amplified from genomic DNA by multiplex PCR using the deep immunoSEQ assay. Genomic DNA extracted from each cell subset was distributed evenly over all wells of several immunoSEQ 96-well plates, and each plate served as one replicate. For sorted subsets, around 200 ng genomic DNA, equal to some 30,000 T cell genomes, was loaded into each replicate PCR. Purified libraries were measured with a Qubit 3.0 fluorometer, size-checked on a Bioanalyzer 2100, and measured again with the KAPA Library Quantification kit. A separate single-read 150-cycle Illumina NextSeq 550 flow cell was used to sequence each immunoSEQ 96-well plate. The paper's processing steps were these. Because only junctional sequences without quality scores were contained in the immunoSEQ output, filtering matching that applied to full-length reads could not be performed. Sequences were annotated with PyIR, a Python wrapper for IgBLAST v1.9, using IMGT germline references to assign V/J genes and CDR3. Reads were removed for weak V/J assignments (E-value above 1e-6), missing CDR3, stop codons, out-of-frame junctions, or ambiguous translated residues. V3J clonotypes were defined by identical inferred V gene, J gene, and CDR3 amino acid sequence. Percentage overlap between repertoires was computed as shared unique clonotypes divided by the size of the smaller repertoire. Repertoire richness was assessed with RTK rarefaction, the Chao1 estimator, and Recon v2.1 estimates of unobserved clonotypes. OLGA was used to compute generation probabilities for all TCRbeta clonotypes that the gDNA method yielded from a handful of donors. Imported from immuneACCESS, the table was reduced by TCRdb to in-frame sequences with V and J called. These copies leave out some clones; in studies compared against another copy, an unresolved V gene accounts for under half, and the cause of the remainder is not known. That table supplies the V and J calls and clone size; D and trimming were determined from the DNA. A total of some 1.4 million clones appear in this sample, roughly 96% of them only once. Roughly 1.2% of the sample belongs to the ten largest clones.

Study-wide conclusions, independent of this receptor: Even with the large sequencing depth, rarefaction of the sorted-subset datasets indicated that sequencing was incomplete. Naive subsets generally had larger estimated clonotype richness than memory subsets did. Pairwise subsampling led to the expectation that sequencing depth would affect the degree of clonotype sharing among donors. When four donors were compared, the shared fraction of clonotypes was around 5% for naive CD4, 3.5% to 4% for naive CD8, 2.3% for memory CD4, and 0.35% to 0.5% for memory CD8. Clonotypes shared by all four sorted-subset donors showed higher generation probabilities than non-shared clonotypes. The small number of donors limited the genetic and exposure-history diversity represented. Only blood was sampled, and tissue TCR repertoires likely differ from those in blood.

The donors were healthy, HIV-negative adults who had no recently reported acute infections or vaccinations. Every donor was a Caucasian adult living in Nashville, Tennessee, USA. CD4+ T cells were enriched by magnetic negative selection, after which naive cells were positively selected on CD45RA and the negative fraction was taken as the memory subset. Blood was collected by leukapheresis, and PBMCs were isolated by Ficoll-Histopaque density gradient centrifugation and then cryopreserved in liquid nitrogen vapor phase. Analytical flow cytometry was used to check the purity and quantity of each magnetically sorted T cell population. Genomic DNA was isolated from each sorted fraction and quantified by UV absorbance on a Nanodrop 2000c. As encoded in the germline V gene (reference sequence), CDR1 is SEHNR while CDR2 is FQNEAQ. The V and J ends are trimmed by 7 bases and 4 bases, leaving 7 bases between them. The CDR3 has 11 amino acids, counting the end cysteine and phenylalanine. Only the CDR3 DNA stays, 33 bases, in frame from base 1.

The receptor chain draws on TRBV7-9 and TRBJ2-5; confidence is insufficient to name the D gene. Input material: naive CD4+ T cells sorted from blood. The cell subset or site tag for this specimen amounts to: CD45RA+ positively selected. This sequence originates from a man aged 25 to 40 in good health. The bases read TGTGCCAGCACCAGTGGAGAGACCCAGTACTTC. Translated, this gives CASTSGETQYF.